This T cell receptor beta chain was recorded in a study of breast tumors, draining lymph nodes, adjacent tissues. Axillary draining lymph nodes of breast cancer patients supplied the node samples. The V gene's germline CDR1 is ENHRY and CDR2 SYGVKD. The CDR3 has 17 residues. Trimming pared 2 bases from V and 6 bases from J, leaving 23 bases between. General observations from the study: The data were judged consistent with most tumor T cells coming from lymph node and expanding in tumor. Tumors had less TCR diversity than lymph nodes, more than nontumor tissue.

TCRdb called the multiplex PCR reads again in MiXCR, with one record for every CDR3 protein. Found here are 90,000 to 120,000 distinct CDR3 sequences, roughly 20% of them singletons; the top ten hold roughly 1.2%. This clonotype was counted many times. The antigen remains undetermined. Sequenced material: axillary lymph node tissue. This clonotype was obtained from a female donor with breast cancer. Some clones in this sample may be carry-over from other donors' samples. This chain joins TRBV10-3 and TRBJ2-7; D is perhaps TRBD1 or TRBD2 (5 bases each). The CDR3 region has the DNA TGTGCCATCAGTGAGGCCATACCGGGACGGGGTTTGGCCGAGCAGTACTTC. Translation gives CAISEAIPGRGLAEQYF.